The 16 T cell receptor beta chains below come from one sample, sequenced in a study of cytomegalovirus exposure and HLA in healthy donors. The PCR had 60 Vbeta and 13 Jbeta primers. Only in-frame clones appear in the TCRdb table, and some are missing; sequencing was by immunoSEQ multiplex PCR. The sample data list approximately 72,000 clones. The sequenced sample was PBMCs. The source is a woman aged 35 to 49 in good health and CMV-seropositive.

The chain combines TRBV19 with TRBJ1-5; D unresolved. The CDR3 loop spans 15 amino acids. V dropped 2 bases and J dropped 4 bases, with 12 bases sitting between them. The germline gives CDR1 LNHDA, CDR2 SQIVND (reference sequence). The CDR3 bases are TGTGCCAGTAGTATAACCCCTCTTACAAATCAGCCCCAGCATTTT. Protein product: CASSITPLTNQPQHF. The variable domain in full, with the rest retrieved from reference TRBV19 and TRBJ1-5, is DGGITQSPKYLFRKEGQNVTLSCEQNLNHDAMYWYRQDPGQGLRLIYYSQIVNDFQKGDIAEGYSVSREKKESFPLTVTSAQKNPTAFYLCASSITPLTNQPQHFGDGTRLSIL.

The V gene is TRBV28, the J gene TRBJ1-4; D gene ambiguous. This CDR3 is 15 amino acids long. Germline CDR1 MDHEN, CDR2 SYDVKM. Trimming cost V 6 bases and J 5 bases, with 16 bases left between them. The CDR3 DNA reads TGTGCCAGCAGCCCCTCAAGTGAGCCCAATGAAAAACTGTTTTTT. Its protein is CASSPSSEPNEKLFF.

The J gene is TRBJ1-3, the V gene TRBV4-2, with D possibly TRBD1 on 6 matching bases. The CDR3 covers 17 residues. The V gene's germline CDR1 is LGHNA and CDR2 YNFKEQ. The V and J ends lost 1 base and 2 bases respectively, with 15 bases between them. The DNA of the CDR3 is TGTGCCAGCAGCCAAGGAAATCCGGGGGGCGCTGGAAACACCATATATTTT. Its translation is CASSQGNPGGAGNTIYF.

This sequence joins TRBV6-5 and TRBJ2-1, with TRBD2 matching over 7 bases. Looked up from germline, CDR1 is MNHEY and CDR2 is SVGAGI. This CDR3 region has 14 residues. Trimming cost V 10 bases and J 0 bases; bases outside gene matches: 6. This CDR3 reads CAIGGGSSYNEQFF. In DNA, the CDR3 is TGTGCCATTGGGGGGGGGAGCTCCTACAATGAGCAGTTCTTC.

The chain couples TRBV16 to TRBJ1-5, with D perhaps matching TRBD1 (6 bases). Deletions cut 4 bases from V and 9 bases from J, with 10 bases between. The CDR3 contains 12 residues. Germline V lookup: CDR1 KGHSY, CDR2 FQNENV. CDR3 region: CASSPGERPQHF. The CDR3 DNA sequence: TGTGCCAGCAGCCCAGGGGAGAGGCCCCAGCATTTT.

V is TRBV10-3 and J is TRBJ2-1; weak D call: TRBD1 (6 bases). Per germline, CDR1 ENHRY and CDR2 SYGVKD. The germline V and J ends were trimmed by 2 bases and 4 bases, with 9 bases remaining between them. There are 14 residues in the CDR3. The CDR3 sequence is CAISENQGYNEQFF. CDR3 nucleotides: TGTGCCATCAGTGAGAACCAGGGGTACAATGAGCAGTTCTTC.

V gene TRBV6-5 combines with J gene TRBJ2-7; possibly TRBD2 for D (5 bases). V was pared by 0 bases and J by 4 bases, with 13 bases between. This CDR3 is 15 amino acids long. Germline V CDR1 and CDR2: MNHEY, SVGAGI. The CDR3 coding sequence is TGTGCCAGCAGTTACTCGAGGGAGAGACTATACGAGCAGTACTTC. It yields the protein CASSYSRERLYEQYF.

V is TRBV4-1 and J is TRBJ2-1; 13 bases are a match to TRBD2. The CDR3 contains 18 residues. The V gene end was trimmed by 4 bases and the J gene end by 1 base; junction bases not matched to a gene: 7. Germline values: CDR1 MGHRA, CDR2 YSYEKL. The CDR3 spells CASSPGTSGTDSYNEQFF. The DNA for the CDR3 is TGCGCCAGCAGCCCCGGGACTAGCGGGACTGATTCCTACAATGAGCAGTTCTTC.

The chain is built from TRBV5-1 and TRBJ2-7; possible D gene TRBD1, 5 bases. This CDR3 comprises 16 residues. V lost 4 bases and J 2 bases, leaving 19 bases between the germline ends. Germline V gene lookup returns CDR1 SGHRS and CDR2 YFSETQ. The CDR3 sequence: CASSMGIDSYTYEQYF. The CDR3 DNA reads as TGCGCCAGCAGCATGGGGATAGACAGTTATACCTACGAGCAGTACTTC.

This chain joins TRBV7-9 and TRBJ2-1, with D possibly TRBD1 on 7 matching bases. Germline CDR1 SEHNR, CDR2 FQNEAQ (reference sequence). V was shortened by 5 bases and J by 3 bases, with 20 bases between the two germline ends. The CDR3 spans 17 residues. The chain's CDR3 is CASSPHGGGTVYNEQFF. CDR3 coding DNA: TGTGCCAGCAGCCCCCACGGGGGCGGGACAGTCTACAATGAGCAGTTCTTC.

The rearrangement links TRBV19 to TRBJ1-5; D is ambiguous. From germline, CDR1 is LNHDA and CDR2 SQIVND (reference sequence). The V and J ends lost 3 bases and 2 bases respectively, with 8 bases between them. This CDR3 has 14 amino acids. In nucleotides, the CDR3 is TGTGCCAGTAGTATCCAGGCACGCAATCAGCCCCAGCATTTT. This translates into CASSIQARNQPQHF.

V and J are TRBV7-2 and TRBJ1-2, with TRBD1 matching over 10 bases. Germline lookup yields CDR1 SGHTA and CDR2 FQGNSA. Germline trimming cut 5 bases from V and 8 bases from J; bases unmatched to any gene: 17. The length of the CDR3 is 17 residues. Here the CDR3 reads CASSPGTGAPFYPGYTF. DNA for the CDR3: TGTGCCAGCAGCCCTGGGACAGGGGCCCCCTTCTATCCCGGCTACACCTTC.

The rearrangement uses TRBV10-2 and TRBJ2-3, with D possibly TRBD2 on 5 matching bases. This CDR3 region has 14 residues. The germline gives CDR1 WSHSY, CDR2 SAAADI. The ends were cut back, 6 bases at V and 2 bases at J, with 12 bases in the middle. Here the CDR3 DNA reads TGCGCCAGCAGGGAAGCGGTTACCACAGATACGCAGTATTTT. Translating gives CASREAVTTDTQYF.

The rearrangement links TRBV7-8 to TRBJ1-2, with 8 bases that match TRBD1. V lost 4 bases, J lost 8 bases, and 9 bases stayed unmatched. From germline, CDR1 is SGHVS and CDR2 FQNEAQ. The CDR3 runs 14 residues. The CDR3, as DNA: TGTGCCAGCAGCTCTTTCAGGGGGCGCGAGGGCTACACCTTC. It yields the protein CASSSFRGREGYTF.

This chain connects TRBV7-9 to TRBJ2-7; D is unresolved. Trimming removed 5 bases from V and 1 base from J, with 9 bases in between. The CDR3 spans 13 residues. Per the germline V gene, CDR1 is SEHNR and CDR2 is FQNEAQ (reference sequence). CDR3 DNA sequence: TGTGCCAGCAGCAGCACAGCTTCCTACGAGCAGTACTTC. As protein: CASSSTASYEQYF. Filled out from reference TRBV7-9 and TRBJ2-7, the complete variable domain reads DTGVSQNPRHKITKRGQNVTFRCDPISEHNRLYWYRQTLGQGPEFLTYFQNEAQLEKSRLLSDRFSAERPKGSFSTLEIQRTEQGDSAMYLCASSSTASYEQYFGPGTRLTVT.

The gene calls are TRBV6-5 and TRBJ1-5; a possible D gene is TRBD1 (6 bases). The CDR3 spans 15 residues. Per the germline V gene, CDR1 is MNHEY and CDR2 is SVGAGI. The V gene lost 2 bases and the J gene lost 5 bases, with 13 bases spanning the gap. CDR3 nucleotide sequence: TGTGCCAGCAGTTACAACATTGGGGGCGATCAGCCCCAGCATTTT. Protein sequence: CASSYNIGGDQPQHF.